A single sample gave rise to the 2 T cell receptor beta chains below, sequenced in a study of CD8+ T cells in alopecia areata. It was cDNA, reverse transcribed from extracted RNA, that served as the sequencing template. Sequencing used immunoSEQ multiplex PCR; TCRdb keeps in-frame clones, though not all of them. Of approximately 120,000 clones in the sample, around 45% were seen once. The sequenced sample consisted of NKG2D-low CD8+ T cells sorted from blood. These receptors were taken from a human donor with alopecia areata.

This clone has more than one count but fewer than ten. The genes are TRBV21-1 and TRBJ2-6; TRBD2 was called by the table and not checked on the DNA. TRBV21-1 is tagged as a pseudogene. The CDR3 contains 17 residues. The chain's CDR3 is CASSRTSGNSGANVLTF. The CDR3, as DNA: TGTGCCAGCAGCCGGACTAGCGGGAACTCTGGGGCCAACGTCCTGACTTTC.

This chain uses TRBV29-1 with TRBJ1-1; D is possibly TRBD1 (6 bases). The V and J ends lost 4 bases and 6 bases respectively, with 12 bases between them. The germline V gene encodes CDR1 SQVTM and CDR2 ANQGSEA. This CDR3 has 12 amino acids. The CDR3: CSVVSPGAEAFF. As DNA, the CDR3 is TGCAGCGTTGTTTCGCCAGGGGCTGAAGCTTTCTTT.